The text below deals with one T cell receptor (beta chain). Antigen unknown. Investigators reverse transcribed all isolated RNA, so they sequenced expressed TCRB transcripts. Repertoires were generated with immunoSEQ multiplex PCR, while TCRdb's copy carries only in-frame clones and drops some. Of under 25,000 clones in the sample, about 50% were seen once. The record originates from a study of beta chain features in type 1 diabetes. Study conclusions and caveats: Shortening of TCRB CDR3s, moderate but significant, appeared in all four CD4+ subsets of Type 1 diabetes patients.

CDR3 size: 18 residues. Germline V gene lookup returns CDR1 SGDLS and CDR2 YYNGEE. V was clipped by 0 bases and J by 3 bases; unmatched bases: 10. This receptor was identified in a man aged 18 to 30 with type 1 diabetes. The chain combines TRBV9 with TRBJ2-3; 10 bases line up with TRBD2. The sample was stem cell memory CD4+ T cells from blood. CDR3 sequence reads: CASSVVPVLAGQTDTQYF. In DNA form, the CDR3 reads TGTGCCAGCAGCGTAGTCCCCGTACTAGCGGGGCAGACAGATACGCAGTATTTT.